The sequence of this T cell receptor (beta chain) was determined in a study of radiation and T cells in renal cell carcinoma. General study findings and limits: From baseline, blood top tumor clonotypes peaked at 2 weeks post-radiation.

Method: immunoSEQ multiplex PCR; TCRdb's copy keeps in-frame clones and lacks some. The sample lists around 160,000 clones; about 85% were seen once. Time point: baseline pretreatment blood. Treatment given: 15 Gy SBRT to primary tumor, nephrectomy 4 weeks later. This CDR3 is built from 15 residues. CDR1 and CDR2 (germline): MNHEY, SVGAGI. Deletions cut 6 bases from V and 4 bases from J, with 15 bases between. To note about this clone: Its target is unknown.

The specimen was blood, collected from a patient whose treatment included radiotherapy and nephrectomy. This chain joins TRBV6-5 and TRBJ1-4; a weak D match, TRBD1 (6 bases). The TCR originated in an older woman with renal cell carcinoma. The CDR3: CASRSRQAINEKLFF. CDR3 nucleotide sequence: TGTGCCAGCAGATCAAGACAGGCTATTAATGAAAAACTGTTTTTT.